What follows describes a single T cell receptor beta chain. The antigen remains undetermined. CDR1 is MDHEN, CDR2 SYDVKM, per germline. V lost 8 bases to trimming and J lost 2 bases; unmatched junction nucleotides: 3. The CDR3 length is 14 residues. The sample belongs to a study of OX40 agonist ivuxolimab in advanced cancers. On the study more broadly: Ivuxolimab, an agonist antibody against OX40 (CD134), was given to patients. Overall study results and limits: CD8+ T cells (on average) carried more expanded clones than CD4+ T cells. Normalized T-cell clonal expansion was also low in a subset of nonresponders. Partly responding patients at 0.1-3.0 mg/kg showed some of the smallest clonal expansion.

Sequencing used immunoSEQ multiplex PCR; TCRdb keeps in-frame clones, though not all of them. The sample carries about 70,000 clones, 85% recorded once. The rearrangement joins TRBV28 to TRBJ2-2; 9 bases fit TRBD1. This receptor was taken from an adult with an advanced solid tumor such as melanoma, head and neck, liver or kidney cancer. Source: CD4+ or CD8+ T cells sorted from blood, taken in a trial of the OX40 agonist ivuxolimab. As DNA, the CDR3 is TGTGCCAGCCAGGGACAGGGCAACACCGGGGAGCTGTTTTTT. This encodes CASQGQGNTGELFF.